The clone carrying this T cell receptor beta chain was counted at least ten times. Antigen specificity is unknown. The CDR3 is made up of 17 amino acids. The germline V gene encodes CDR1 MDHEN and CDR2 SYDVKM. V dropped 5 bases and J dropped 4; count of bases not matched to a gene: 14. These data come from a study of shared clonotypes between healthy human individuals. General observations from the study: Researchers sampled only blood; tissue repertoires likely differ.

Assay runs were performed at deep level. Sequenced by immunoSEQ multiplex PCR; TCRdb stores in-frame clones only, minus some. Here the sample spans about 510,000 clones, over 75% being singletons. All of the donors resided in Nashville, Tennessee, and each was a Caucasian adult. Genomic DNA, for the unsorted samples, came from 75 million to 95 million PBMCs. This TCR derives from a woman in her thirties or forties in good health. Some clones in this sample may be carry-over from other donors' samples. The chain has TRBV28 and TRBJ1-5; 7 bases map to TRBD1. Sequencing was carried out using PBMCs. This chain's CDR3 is CASSPQGEDASNQPQHF. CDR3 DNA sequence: TGTGCCAGCAGTCCCCAGGGGGAAGATGCATCAAATCAGCCCCAGCATTTT.